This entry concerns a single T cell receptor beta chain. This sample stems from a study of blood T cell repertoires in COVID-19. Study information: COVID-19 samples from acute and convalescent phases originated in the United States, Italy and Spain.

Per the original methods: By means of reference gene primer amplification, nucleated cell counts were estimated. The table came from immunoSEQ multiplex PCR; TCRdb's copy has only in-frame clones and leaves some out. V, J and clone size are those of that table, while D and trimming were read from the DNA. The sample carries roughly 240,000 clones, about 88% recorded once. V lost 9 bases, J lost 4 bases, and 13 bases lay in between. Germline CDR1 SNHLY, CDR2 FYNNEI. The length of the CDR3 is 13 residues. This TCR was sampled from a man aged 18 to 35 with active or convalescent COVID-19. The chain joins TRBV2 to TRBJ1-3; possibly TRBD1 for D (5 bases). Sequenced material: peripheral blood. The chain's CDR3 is CARSPGWGNTIYF. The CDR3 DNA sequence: TGTGCCAGATCCCCAGGGTGGGGAAACACCATATATTTT.